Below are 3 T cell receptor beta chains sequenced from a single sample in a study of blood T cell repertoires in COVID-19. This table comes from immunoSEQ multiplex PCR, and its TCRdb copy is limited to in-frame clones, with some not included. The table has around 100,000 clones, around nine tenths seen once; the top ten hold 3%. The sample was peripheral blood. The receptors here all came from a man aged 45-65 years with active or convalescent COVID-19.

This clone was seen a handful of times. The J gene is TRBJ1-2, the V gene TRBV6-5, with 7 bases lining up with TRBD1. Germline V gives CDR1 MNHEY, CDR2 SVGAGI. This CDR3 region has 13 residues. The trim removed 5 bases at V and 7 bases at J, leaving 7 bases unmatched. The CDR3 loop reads CASSRQGRGGYTF. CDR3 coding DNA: TGTGCCAGCAGTAGACAGGGTAGGGGTGGCTACACCTTC.

The CDR3 region has the DNA TGTGCCAGCAGCTTTGGGACAAACAACAACGCCGGGGAGCTGTTTTTT. Translating gives CASSFGTNNNAGELFF. J is TRBJ2-2 and V is TRBV7-9; D might be TRBD1 (6 bases). The CDR3 is 16 amino acids. Trimming cost V 3 bases and J 6 bases, with 17 bases left between them. Germline V gives CDR1 SEHNR, CDR2 FQNEAQ (reference sequence).

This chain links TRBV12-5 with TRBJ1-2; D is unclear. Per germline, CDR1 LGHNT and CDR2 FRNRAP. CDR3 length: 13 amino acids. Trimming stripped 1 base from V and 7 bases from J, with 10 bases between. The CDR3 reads CASGLESFGGYTF. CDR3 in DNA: TGTGCTAGTGGTTTGGAAAGCTTCGGTGGCTACACCTTC.